Described below is a single T cell receptor beta chain sequence and its context. Its target is unknown. This entry belongs to a study of T cell responses to AZD1222 COVID-19 vaccine. Findings and limits, study-wide: Scientists sampled the repertoires only once the peak T cell response had passed. Females made up more of the donors, who were largely white British, and clonal diversity may have come out too low. Only 5 or 6 individuals given AZD1222 were seropositive at baseline. Compared with day 0, the breadth and depth of the Spike-specific TCR repertoire rose significantly after two doses of AZD1222.

Assay used: immunoSEQ multiplex PCR; TCRdb lists only in-frame clones, some missing. The repertoire holds hundreds of thousands of clones, roughly 91% seen once, with roughly 1% in the top ten. The V gene lost 7 bases and the J gene lost 3 bases, with 10 bases spanning the gap. In germline, CDR1 is LNHDA, CDR2 SQIVND (reference sequence). CDR3 size: 13 residues. The source is an adult in good health. Sequenced material: peripheral blood, taken on day 0 of MenACWY control vaccination. J is TRBJ1-5 and V is TRBV19; perhaps TRBD1 as D (6 bases). The CDR3 bases are TGTGCCAGTATCGGACAGTTCAATCAGCCCCAGCATTTT. This gives the protein CASIGQFNQPQHF. The whole variable domain, filled in from reference TRBV19 and TRBJ1-5, reads DGGITQSPKYLFRKEGQNVTLSCEQNLNHDAMYWYRQDPGQGLRLIYYSQIVNDFQKGDIAEGYSVSREKKESFPLTVTSAQKNPTAFYLCASIGQFNQPQHFGDGTRLSIL.